This note documents a single T cell receptor (beta chain) sequence. The data derive from a study of blood T cell repertoires in COVID-19. As for the study in general: Some COVID-19 samples were acute and others convalescent; all came from the United States, Italy and Spain. The analysed material was cDNA or gDNA that came from T cells, B-cell-depleted T cells, or PBMCs.

CDR1 is MGHRA, CDR2 YSYEKL, per germline. Between the trimmed V and J ends, which lost 2 bases and 0 bases, there was a span of 14 bases. The CDR3 loop spans 17 amino acids. Per the original data handling: Amplified reference gene primers provided the basis for estimating nucleated cell counts. Profiled with immunoSEQ multiplex PCR; TCRdb holds only in-frame clones, not every one. The D gene and trimming were derived from the DNA, and the V and J assignments and clone size from that table. Of 150,000 to 200,000 clones listed, 92% are singletons. Recruited during active infection, patients (from Seattle) were subsequently followed longitudinally.

The sequenced sample was peripheral blood. The receptor comes from a man aged 25-45 years with COVID-19, enrolled during active disease. J is TRBJ1-3 and V is TRBV4-1, with D maybe TRBD1 (5 bases). CDR3 DNA sequence: TGCGCCAGCAGCCAACCCTGGGGGGGTTACTCTGGAAACACCATATATTTT. Residues: CASSQPWGGYSGNTIYF.